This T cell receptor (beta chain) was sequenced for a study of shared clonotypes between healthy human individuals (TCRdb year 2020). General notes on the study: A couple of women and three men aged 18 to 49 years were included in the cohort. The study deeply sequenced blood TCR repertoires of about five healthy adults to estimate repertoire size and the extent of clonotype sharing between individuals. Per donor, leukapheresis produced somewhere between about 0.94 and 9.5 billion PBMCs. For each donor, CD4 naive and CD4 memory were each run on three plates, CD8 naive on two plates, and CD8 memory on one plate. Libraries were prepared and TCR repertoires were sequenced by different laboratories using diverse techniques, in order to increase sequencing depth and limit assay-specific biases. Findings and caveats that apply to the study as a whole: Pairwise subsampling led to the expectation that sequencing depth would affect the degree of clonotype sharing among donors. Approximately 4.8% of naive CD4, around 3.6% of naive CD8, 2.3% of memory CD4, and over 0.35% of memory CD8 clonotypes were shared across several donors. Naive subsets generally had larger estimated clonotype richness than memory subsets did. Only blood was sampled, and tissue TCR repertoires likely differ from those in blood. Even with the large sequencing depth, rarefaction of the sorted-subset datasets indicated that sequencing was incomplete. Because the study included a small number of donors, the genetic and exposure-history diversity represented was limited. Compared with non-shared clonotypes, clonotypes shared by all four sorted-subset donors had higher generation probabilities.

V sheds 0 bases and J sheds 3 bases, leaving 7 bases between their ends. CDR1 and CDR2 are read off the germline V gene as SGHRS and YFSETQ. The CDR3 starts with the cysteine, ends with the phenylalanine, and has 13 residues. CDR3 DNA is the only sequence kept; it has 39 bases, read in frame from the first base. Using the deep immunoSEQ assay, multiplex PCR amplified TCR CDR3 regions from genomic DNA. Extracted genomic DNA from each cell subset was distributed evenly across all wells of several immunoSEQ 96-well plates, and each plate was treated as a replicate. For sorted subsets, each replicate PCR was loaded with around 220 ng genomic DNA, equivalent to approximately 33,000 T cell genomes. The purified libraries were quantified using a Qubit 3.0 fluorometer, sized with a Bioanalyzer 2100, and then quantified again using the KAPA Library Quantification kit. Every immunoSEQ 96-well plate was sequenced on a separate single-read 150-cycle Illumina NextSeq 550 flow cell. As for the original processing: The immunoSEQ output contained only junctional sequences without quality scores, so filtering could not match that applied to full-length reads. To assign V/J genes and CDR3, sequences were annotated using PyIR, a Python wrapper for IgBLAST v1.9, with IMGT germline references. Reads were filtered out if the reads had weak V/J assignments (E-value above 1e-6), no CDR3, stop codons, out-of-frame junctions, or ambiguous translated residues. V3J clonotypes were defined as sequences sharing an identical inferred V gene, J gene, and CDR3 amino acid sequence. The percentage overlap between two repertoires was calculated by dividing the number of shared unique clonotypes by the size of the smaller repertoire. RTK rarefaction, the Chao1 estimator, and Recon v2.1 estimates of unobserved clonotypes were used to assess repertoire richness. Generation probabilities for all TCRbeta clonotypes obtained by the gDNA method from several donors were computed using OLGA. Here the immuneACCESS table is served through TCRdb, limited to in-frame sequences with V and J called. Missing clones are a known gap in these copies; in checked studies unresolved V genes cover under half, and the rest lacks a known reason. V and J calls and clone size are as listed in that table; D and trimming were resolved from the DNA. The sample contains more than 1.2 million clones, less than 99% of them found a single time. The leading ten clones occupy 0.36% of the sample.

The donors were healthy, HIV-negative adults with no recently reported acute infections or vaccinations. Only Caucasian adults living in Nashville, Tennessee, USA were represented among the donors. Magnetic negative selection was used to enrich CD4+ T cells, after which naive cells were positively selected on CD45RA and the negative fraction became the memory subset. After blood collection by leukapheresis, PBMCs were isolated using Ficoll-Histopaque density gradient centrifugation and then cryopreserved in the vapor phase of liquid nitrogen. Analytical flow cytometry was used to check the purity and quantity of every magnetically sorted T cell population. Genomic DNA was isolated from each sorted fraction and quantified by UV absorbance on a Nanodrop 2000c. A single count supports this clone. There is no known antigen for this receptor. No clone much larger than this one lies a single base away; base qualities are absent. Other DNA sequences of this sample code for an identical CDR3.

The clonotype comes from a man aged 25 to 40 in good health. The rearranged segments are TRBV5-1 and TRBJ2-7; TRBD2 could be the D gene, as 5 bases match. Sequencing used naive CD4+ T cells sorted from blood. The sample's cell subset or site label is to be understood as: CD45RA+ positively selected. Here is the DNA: TGCGCCAGCAGCTTGGCCGAGGGCTACGAGCAGTACTTC. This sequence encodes CASSLAEGYEQYF.